This entry features one TCR beta chain sequence. The antigen remains unidentified. As defined, naive CD8 cells were CD45RO-negative and positively selected for CCR7, with terminally differentiated effector memory CD45RA+ cells excluded. The data derive from a study of shared clonotypes between healthy human individuals. Findings of the study overall: Rarefaction demonstrated incomplete sorted-subset sequencing despite large depth. Memory subsets had estimated richness that was generally smaller than that of naive subsets.

Some 27,000 T cell genomes, or approximately 190 ng DNA, went into the sorted-subset replicate PCRs. Sequencing was performed with immunoSEQ multiplex PCR; in TCRdb, only in-frame clones are kept and a portion is missing. This sample yields around 2,000,000 clones, of which about 94% are seen a single time; more than 0.95% belongs to the top ten. Trimming at V came to 7 bases and at J to 6 bases, leaving 11 bases not matched to a gene. Germline V gene sequence: CDR1 MDHEN, CDR2 SYDVKM. The CDR3 loop spans 15 amino acids. The chain joins TRBV28 to TRBJ2-3; the match to TRBD2 covers 9 bases. The specimen sequenced was naive CD8+ T cells sorted from blood. The clonotype originates from a man between 18 and 29 years old in good health. DNA for the CDR3: TGTGCCAGCACCCCCCTAGCGGGGATATTTGATACGCAGTATTTT. This gives the protein CASTPLAGIFDTQYF.